The 13 T cell receptor beta chains below all came from one sample that was sequenced in a study of cytomegalovirus exposure and HLA in healthy donors. The PCR employed 60 Vbeta primers together with 13 Jbeta primers. The repertoire was sequenced with immunoSEQ multiplex PCR; TCRdb's copy has only in-frame clones and lacks some. The sample lists tens of thousands of clones; about 68% were seen once. The sample taken for sequencing was PBMCs. These receptor sequences come from a human donor in good health.

The rearrangement joins TRBV18 to TRBJ2-1; tentative D call: TRBD2 (5 bases). From germline, CDR1 is KGHSH and CDR2 LQKENI. Trimming cost V 3 bases and J 8 bases, with 17 bases left between them. The CDR3 consists of 15 residues. This CDR3 is CASSPINSKRDEQFF. The CDR3 nucleotides read TGTGCCAGCTCACCCATCAACAGCAAGAGGGATGAGCAGTTCTTC. The full variable domain, its missing parts supplied by reference TRBV18 and TRBJ2-1, is NAGVMQNPRHLVRRRGQEARLRCSPMKGHSHVYWYRQLPEEGLKFMVYLQKENIIDESGMPKERFSAEFPKEGPSILRIQQVVRGDSAAYFCASSPINSKRDEQFFGPGTRLTVL.

The CDR3 protein is CASNVAGNYGYTF. The CDR3 nucleotides read TGTGCCAGCAACGTCGCGGGGAACTATGGCTACACCTTC. This chain joins TRBV5-6 and TRBJ1-2; no firm D call. Trimming removed 6 bases from V and 2 bases from J, with 11 bases in between. Germline V gene sequence: CDR1 SGHDT, CDR2 YYEEEE. The CDR3 is 13 residues long.

V gene TRBV6-6 combines with J gene TRBJ1-6; D is perhaps TRBD1 (5 bases). This CDR3 has 15 residues. CDR1 is MNHNY, CDR2 SVGAGI, per germline (reference sequence). Trimming shortened V by 2 bases and J by 3 bases, and 8 bases separated the two germline ends. In DNA, the CDR3 is TGTGCCAGCAGTTACCCGACAGACTATAATTCACCCCTCCACTTT. Translated, it gives CASSYPTDYNSPLHF.

The CDR3 region is CASSVGGGVLYEQYF. CDR3 in DNA: TGTGCCAGCAGCGTAGGAGGGGGCGTCTTATACGAGCAGTACTTC. J is TRBJ2-7 and V is TRBV9; TRBD1 matches 7 bases. Trimming took 0 bases from V and 4 from J; bases not matched to a gene: 7. This CDR3 has 15 residues. Germline-derived CDR1 and CDR2 are SGDLS and YYNGEE.

The rearrangement links TRBV7-9 to TRBJ1-3; weak D call: TRBD1 (5 bases). The V end lost 7 bases, the J end lost 0 bases, and 16 bases lay between the germline ends. Looked up from germline, CDR1 is SEHNR and CDR2 is FQNEAQ (reference sequence). The CDR3 length is 16 residues. The DNA for the CDR3 is TGTGCCAGCATTCTCAGGGCGGGGGTCTCTGGAAACACCATATATTTT. Translated: CASILRAGVSGNTIYF. The whole variable domain, filled in from reference TRBV7-9 and TRBJ1-3, reads DTGVSQNPRHKITKRGQNVTFRCDPISEHNRLYWYRQTLGQGPEFLTYFQNEAQLEKSRLLSDRFSAERPKGSFSTLEIQRTEQGDSAMYLCASILRAGVSGNTIYFGEGSWLTVV.

This clone was seen just once. CDR3: CASSLAFQGWEVNTEAFF. CDR3 nucleotides: TGTGCCAGCAGCTTAGCGTTTCAGGGCTGGGAGGTGAACACTGAAGCTTTCTTT. This chain links TRBV7-8 with TRBJ1-1; D may be TRBD1 (5 bases). Trimming shortened V by 0 bases and J by 0 bases, and 17 bases separated the two germline ends. Germline CDR1 is SGHVS and CDR2 is FQNEAQ. CDR3 size: 18 residues.

This clone was counted a few times. The chain couples TRBV2 to TRBJ1-1, with D possibly TRBD1 on 6 matching bases. The germline CDR1 and CDR2 sequences are SNHLY and FYNNEI. The length of the CDR3 is 15 residues. The V end was cut by 4 bases, the J end by 0 bases, with 12 bases between. The CDR3 sequence: CASSGPRQVNTEAFF. The CDR3 coding sequence is TGTGCCAGCAGTGGGCCTAGACAGGTGAACACTGAAGCTTTCTTT.

This clone was seen a few times. V usage is TRBV7-8 and J usage is TRBJ2-6; unclear D gene. Germline V gives CDR1 SGHVS, CDR2 FQNEAQ. Trimming left V 0 bases short and J 2 bases short, with 14 bases between. The CDR3 contains 18 residues. For the CDR3, the DNA is TGTGCCAGCAGCTTAGCGCGGATTGGAAGAGCTGGGGCCAACGTCCTGACTTTC. Its protein product is CASSLARIGRAGANVLTF.

The gene calls are TRBV2 and TRBJ2-2; weak D call: TRBD1 (5 bases). Between the trimmed V and J ends, which lost 8 bases and 1 base, there was a span of 11 bases. The CDR3 consists of 14 residues. The germline V gene encodes CDR1 SNHLY and CDR2 FYNNEI. CDR3: CASGAYQNTGELFF. The CDR3 region has the DNA TGTGCCAGCGGGGCATATCAGAACACCGGGGAGCTGTTTTTT.

The genes are TRBV4-3 and TRBJ2-5, with a possible D match to TRBD1 (6 bases). V shed 0 bases and J shed 4 bases, with 21 bases lying between them. Per germline, CDR1 LGHNA and CDR2 YSLEER. The CDR3 sequence is 18 residues long. The CDR3 loop reads CASSQDLNRDGWVETQYF. The CDR3 DNA follows: TGCGCCAGCAGCCAAGACCTTAACAGGGACGGATGGGTAGAGACCCAGTACTTC.

The chain links TRBV6-1 to TRBJ1-5; 7 bases map to TRBD1. In germline, CDR1 is MNHNS, CDR2 SASEGT. V dropped 10 bases and J dropped 3; count of bases not matched to a gene: 12. This CDR3 comprises 15 residues. CDR3 DNA sequence: TGTGCCACACAACCGGGACAGTTCCTCAATCAGCCCCAGCATTTT. Translation gives CATQPGQFLNQPQHF.

This clone appeared a few times. This rearrangement joins TRBV9 to TRBJ2-1, with no clear D. The CDR3 length is 13 residues. Trimming took 3 bases from V and 6 from J, leaving 10 bases between them. From germline, CDR1 is SGDLS and CDR2 YYNGEE. The CDR3 nucleotides read TGTGCCAGCAGCGCCCGTCTTTTCAATGAGCAGTTCTTC. Translation gives CASSARLFNEQFF. Supplemented by reference TRBV9 and TRBJ2-1, the full variable domain reads DSGVTQTPKHLITATGQRVTLRCSPRSGDLSVYWYQQSLDQGLQFLIQYYNGEERAKGNILERFSAQQFPDLHSELNLSSLELGDSALYFCASSARLFNEQFFGPGTRLTVL.

The gene calls are TRBV7-3 and TRBJ2-1; TRBD1 aligns across 7 bases. Germline lookup yields CDR1 SGHTA and CDR2 FQGTGA. J gave up 3 bases and V 0 bases, and 2 bases lay outside the gene matches. CDR3 size: 15 residues. The CDR3 DNA reads as TGTGCCAGCAGCTTAACCGGGACAGACTACAATGAGCAGTTCTTC. Translating gives CASSLTGTDYNEQFF.